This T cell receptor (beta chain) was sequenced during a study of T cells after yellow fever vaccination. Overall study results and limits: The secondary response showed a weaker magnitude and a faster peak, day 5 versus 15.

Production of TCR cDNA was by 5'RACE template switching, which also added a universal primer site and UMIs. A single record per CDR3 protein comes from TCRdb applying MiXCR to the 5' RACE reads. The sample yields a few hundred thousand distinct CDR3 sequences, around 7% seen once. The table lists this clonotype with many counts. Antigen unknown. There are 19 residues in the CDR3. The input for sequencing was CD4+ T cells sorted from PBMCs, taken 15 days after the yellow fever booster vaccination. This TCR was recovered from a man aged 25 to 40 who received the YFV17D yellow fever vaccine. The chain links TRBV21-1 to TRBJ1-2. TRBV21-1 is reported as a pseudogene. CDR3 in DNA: TGTGCCAGCAGCAAAGATCAGATAGAAATTGGCGTCGCTTACTATGGCTACACCTTC. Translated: CASSKDQIEIGVAYYGYTF.